The present entry profiles one T cell receptor (beta chain) with its context. Its antigen remains undetermined. No qualities accompany the bases; no much larger clone lies one base away. These data belong to a study of OX40 agonist ivuxolimab in advanced cancers. A note on the overall study: Ivuxolimab was a fully human IgG2 agonistic monoclonal antibody targeting the costimulatory receptor OX40 (CD134). In the dose-escalation cohort, approximately 82% of patients were male, and the mean age was approximately 60 years with a range of about 20 to 80. Partial responses occurred in three dose-escalation patients: two with cutaneous melanoma and one with hepatocellular carcinoma. Patients were allowed to have had prior anti-PD-1, anti-PD-L1 or anti-CTLA-4 therapy, and roughly 40% of the dose-escalation patients had been treated with checkpoint inhibitors. The point of sequencing TCRbeta in the periphery was to test whether ivuxolimab changed TCR sequence diversity and drove clonal T-cell expansion. Of the approximately 50 dose-escalation patients, hepatocellular carcinoma was present in 19, melanoma in around 15, renal cell carcinoma in 9 and head and neck cancer in 9. The monotherapy dose-escalation portion (N ≈ 55 patients) of the phase I ivuxolimab trial is reported in the paper. Intravenous ivuxolimab was administered to patients every 2 weeks at six dose levels: 0.01, 0.1, 0.3, 1.5, 3 and 10 mg/kg. Overall study outcomes, separate from this receptor: In the 0.1-3.0 mg/kg groups, partial responders had among the lowest normalized peripheral clonal expansion, particularly in CD8+ T cells. On average, CD8+ T cells showed more expanded clones than CD4+ T cells after ivuxolimab. Which antigens the clonally expanded peripheral T cells were specific for was not determined. At doses from 0.1 to 3.0 mg/kg, clonal expansion was seen in both CD4+ and CD8+ blood T cells between baseline and week 6. Low levels of normalized T-cell clonal expansion were also seen in some nonresponding patients.

Reading the germline V gene (reference sequence) gives CDR1 LNHDA and CDR2 SQIVND. V was cut back by 4 bases and J by 2 bases, leaving a gap of 9 bases between them. The cysteine opens and the phenylalanine closes a CDR3 of 13 amino acids. Only the CDR3 DNA stays, 39 bases, in frame from base 1. The trial excluded patients who had a history of autoimmune disease or who were on systemic immunosuppression. Peripheral blood for TCR sequencing was collected from all dose cohorts at baseline, on cycle 4 day 1, and on cycle 7 day 1. The samples were taken from a phase I, first-in-human, multicenter, open-label dose-escalation trial of ivuxolimab. Adults with locally advanced or metastatic head and neck squamous cell, hepatocellular, melanoma or renal cell carcinoma were enrolled in the trial. CD4+ and CD8+ T cells were sorted separately from peripheral blood before TCR sequencing. Genomic DNA was extracted from sorted cells for sequencing of the TCRbeta CDR3 region. The immunoSEQ Assay was used for sequencing of TCRbeta CDR3 regions. Sourced from immuneACCESS, this table was stored by TCRdb with only in-frame sequences that have V and J called. A share of the clones is absent; for the studies checked, an unresolved V gene accounts for under half, and the remainder has no known explanation. Within this sample are around 80,000 clones, with roughly 85% of them counted one time only. The top ten hold under 3% of the sample.

The chain is made from TRBV19 and TRBJ2-7; the D gene is perhaps TRBD1, on 5 matching bases. This receptor was identified in an adult with an advanced solid tumor such as melanoma, head and neck, liver or kidney cancer. The specimen comprised CD4+ or CD8+ T cells sorted from blood, sampled in a trial of the OX40 agonist ivuxolimab. The base sequence is TGTGCCAGTAGTACCAGGGTCACCTACGAGCAGTACTTC. This encodes CASSTRVTYEQYF.